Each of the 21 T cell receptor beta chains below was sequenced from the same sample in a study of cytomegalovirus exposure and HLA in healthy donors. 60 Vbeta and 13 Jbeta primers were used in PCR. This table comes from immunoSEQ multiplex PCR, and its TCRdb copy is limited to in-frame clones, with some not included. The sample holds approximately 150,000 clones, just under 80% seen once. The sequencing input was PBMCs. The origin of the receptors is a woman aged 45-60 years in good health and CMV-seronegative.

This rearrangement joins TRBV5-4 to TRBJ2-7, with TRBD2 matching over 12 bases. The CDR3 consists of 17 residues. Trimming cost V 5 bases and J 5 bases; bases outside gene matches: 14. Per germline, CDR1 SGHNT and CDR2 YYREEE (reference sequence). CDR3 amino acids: CASSPTSGSSEFDEQYF. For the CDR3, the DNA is TGTGCCAGCAGTCCGACTAGCGGGAGTTCCGAATTCGACGAGCAGTACTTC. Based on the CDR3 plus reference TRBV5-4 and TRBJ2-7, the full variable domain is ETGVTQSPTHLIKTRGQQVTLRCSSQSGHNTVSWYQQALGQGPQFIFQYYREEENGRGNFPPRFSGLQFPNYSSELNVNALELDDSALYLCASSPTSGSSEFDEQYFGPGTRLTVT.

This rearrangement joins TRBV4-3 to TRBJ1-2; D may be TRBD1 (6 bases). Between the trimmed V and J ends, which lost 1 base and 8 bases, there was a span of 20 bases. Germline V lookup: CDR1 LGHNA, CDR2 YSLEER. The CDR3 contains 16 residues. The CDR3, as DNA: TGCGCCAGCAGCCAAGTCATCGGGGCAGGGGTCGGAGGCTACACCTTC. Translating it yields CASSQVIGAGVGGYTF.

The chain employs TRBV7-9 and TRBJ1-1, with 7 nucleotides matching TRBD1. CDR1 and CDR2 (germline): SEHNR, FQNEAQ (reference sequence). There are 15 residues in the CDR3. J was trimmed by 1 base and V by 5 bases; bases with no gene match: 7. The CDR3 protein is CASSQYRGENTEAFF. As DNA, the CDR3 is TGTGCCAGCAGCCAGTACAGGGGCGAGAACACTGAAGCTTTCTTT.

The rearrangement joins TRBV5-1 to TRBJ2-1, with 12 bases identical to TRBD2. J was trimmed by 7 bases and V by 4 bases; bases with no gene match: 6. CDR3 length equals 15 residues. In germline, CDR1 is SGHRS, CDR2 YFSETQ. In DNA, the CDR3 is TGCGCCAGCAGCCCGACTAGCGGGAGTTGGAATGAGCAGTTCTTC. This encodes CASSPTSGSWNEQFF.

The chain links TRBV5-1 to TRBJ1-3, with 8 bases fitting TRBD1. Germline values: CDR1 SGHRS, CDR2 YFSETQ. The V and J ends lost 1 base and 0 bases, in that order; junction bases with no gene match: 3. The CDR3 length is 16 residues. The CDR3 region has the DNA TGCGCCAGCAGCTTGACAGGGGGAAGCTCTGGAAACACCATATATTTT. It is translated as CASSLTGGSSGNTIYF.

The CDR3 loop is CASSSLTGNTGELFF. For the CDR3, the DNA is TGTGCCAGCAGTTCCCTAACAGGGAACACCGGGGAGCTGTTTTTT. The chain has TRBV6-1 and TRBJ2-2; possible D gene TRBD1, 5 bases. V was clipped by 5 bases and J by 1 base, with 11 bases between them. This CDR3 contains 15 residues. The germline V gene has CDR1 MNHNS and CDR2 SASEGT.

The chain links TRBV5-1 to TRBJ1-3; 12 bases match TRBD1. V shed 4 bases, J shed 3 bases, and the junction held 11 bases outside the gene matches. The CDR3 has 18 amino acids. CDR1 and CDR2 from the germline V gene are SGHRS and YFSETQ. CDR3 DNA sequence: TGCGCCAGCAGCGCGACGAAAGGGACAGGGGGCAGTGGAAACACCATATATTTT. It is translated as CASSATKGTGGSGNTIYF.

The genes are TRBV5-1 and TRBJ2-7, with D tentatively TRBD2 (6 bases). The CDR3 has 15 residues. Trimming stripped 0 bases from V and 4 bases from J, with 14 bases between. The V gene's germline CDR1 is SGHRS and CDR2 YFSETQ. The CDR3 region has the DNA TGCGCCAGCAGCTTGGTGAGCGGGTTTAGTTACGAGCAGTACTTC. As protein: CASSLVSGFSYEQYF.

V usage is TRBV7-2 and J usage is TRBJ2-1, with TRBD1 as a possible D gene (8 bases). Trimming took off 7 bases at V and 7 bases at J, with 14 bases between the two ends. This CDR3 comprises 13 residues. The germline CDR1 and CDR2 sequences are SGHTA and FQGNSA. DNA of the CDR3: TGTGCCAGCATCAACAGGGGGGGGAATGAGCAGTTCTTC. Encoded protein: CASINRGGNEQFF.

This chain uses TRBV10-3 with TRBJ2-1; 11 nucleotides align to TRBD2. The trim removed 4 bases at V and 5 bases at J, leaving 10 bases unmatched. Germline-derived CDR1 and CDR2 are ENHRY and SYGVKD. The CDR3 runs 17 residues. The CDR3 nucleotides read TGTGCCATCAGTGTAGTATACGGGACTAGCGGTAACAATGAGCAGTTCTTC. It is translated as CAISVVYGTSGNNEQFF.

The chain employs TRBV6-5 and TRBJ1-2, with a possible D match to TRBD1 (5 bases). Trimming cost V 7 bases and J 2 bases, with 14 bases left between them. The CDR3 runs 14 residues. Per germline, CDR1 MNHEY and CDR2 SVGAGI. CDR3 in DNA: TGTGCCAGCACCCTAAAAAAGGGGAACTATGGCTACACCTTC. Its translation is CASTLKKGNYGYTF.

CDR3 sequence: CASKTGGGETQYF. The CDR3 nucleotides are TGCGCCAGTAAAACGGGGGGAGGAGAGACCCAGTACTTC. V is TRBV10-2 and J is TRBJ2-5; 7 bases agree with TRBD2. The CDR3 loop spans 13 amino acids. V lost 9 bases to trimming and J lost 4 bases; unmatched junction nucleotides: 8. Germline-derived CDR1 and CDR2 are WSHSY and SAAADI.

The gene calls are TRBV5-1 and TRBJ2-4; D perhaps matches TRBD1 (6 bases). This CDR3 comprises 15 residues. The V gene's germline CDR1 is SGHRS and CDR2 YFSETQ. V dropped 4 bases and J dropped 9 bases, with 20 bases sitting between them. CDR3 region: CASSNRTERGSIQYF. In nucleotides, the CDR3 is TGCGCCAGCAGCAATCGGACAGAGAGGGGGAGCATTCAGTACTTC.

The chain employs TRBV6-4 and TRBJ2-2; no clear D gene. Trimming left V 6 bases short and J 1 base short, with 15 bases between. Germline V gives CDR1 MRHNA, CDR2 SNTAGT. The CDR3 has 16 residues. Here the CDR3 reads CASSPSGLENTGELFF. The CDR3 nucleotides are TGTGCCAGCAGCCCCTCCGGGTTGGAGAACACCGGGGAGCTGTTTTTT.

Here the CDR3 DNA reads TGTGCCAGCAGCCAAGTACCGGGACTCAGCACAGATACGCAGTATTTT. Its protein product is CASSQVPGLSTDTQYF. The V gene is TRBV14, the J gene TRBJ2-3, with a possible D match to TRBD2 (6 bases). Trimming shortened V by 1 base and J by 0 bases, and 11 bases separated the two germline ends. Per germline, CDR1 SGHDN and CDR2 FVKESK. The CDR3 has 16 amino acids.

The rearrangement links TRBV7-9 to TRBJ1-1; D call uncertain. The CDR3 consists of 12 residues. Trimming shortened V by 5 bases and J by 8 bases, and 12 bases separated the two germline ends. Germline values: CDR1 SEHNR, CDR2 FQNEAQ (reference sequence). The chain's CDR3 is CASSRSDREAFF. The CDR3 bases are TGTGCCAGCAGCCGGAGTGACCGGGAAGCTTTCTTT. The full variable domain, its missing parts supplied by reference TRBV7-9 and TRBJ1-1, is DTGVSQNPRHKITKRGQNVTFRCDPISEHNRLYWYRQTLGQGPEFLTYFQNEAQLEKSRLLSDRFSAERPKGSFSTLEIQRTEQGDSAMYLCASSRSDREAFFGQGTRLTVV.

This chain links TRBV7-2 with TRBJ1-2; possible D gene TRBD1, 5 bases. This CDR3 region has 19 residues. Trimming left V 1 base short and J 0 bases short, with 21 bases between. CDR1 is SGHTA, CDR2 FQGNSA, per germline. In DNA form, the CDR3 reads TGTGCCAGCAGCTTAGTTGGGGACTGGTACACAGTTTCTAACTATGGCTACACCTTC. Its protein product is CASSLVGDWYTVSNYGYTF.

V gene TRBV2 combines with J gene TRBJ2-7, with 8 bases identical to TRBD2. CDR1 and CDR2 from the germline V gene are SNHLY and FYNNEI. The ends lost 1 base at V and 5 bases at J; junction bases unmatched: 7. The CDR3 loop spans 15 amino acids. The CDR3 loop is CASSEETGGRHEQYF. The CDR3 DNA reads TGTGCCAGCAGTGAAGAGACGGGGGGGCGACACGAGCAGTACTTC. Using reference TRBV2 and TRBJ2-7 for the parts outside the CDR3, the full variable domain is EPEVTQTPSHQVTQMGQEVILRCVPISNHLYFYWYRQILGQKVEFLVSFYNNEISEKSEIFDDQFSVERPDGSNFTLKIRSTKLEDSAMYFCASSEETGGRHEQYFGPGTRLTVT.

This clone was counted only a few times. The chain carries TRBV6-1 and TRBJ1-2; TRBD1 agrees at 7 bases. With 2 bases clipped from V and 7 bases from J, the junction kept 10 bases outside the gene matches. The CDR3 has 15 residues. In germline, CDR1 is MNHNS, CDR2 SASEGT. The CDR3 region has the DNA TGTGCCAGCAGTGAATACGTACAGGGGAGCGGTGGCTACACCTTC. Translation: CASSEYVQGSGGYTF.

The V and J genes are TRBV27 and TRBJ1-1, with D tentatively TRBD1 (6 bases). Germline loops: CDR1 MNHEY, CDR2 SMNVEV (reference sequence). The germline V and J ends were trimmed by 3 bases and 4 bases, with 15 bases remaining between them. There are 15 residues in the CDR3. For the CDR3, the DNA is TGTGCCAGCAGTTTCCACCGTCCAGGGGCCACTGAAGCTTTCTTT. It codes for CASSFHRPGATEAFF.

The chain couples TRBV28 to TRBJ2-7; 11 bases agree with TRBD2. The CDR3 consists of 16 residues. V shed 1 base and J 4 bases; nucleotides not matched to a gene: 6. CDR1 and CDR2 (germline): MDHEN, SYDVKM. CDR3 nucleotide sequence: TGTGCCAGCAGTTTATTAGCGGGAGGGGTTGGATACGAGCAGTACTTC. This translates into CASSLLAGGVGYEQYF.